Included here is one T cell receptor beta chain sequence, with context. CDR1 and CDR2 from the germline V gene are MDHEN and SYDVKM. CDR3 length equals 15 residues. Trimming took 5 bases from V and 5 from J, leaving 15 bases between them. The data are from a study of T cell changes during pregnancy in multiple sclerosis. Produced via immunoSEQ multiplex PCR; TCRdb's table is partial and in-frame only. Of fewer than 45,000 clones detected, about 90% appear once; the ten largest clones hold over 0.4%. J is TRBJ1-4 and V is TRBV28, with unresolved D. The sequenced sample was CD4+ T cells from peripheral blood mononuclear cells, obtained in the third trimester of pregnancy. The TCR was taken from a female donor in good health, enrolled as a control in a pregnancy study. The CDR3 DNA reads TGTGCCAGCAGTACAACCCACCTTCCGAATGAAAAACTGTTTTTT. Translation gives CASSTTHLPNEKLFF.